These 9 T cell receptor beta chains came from one sample sequenced in a study of T-cell reconstitution after alpha-beta-depleted transplantation in children. During its preparation, the TCRbeta library received unique molecular identifiers. TCRdb passed the PCR reads through MiXCR, listing each CDR3 protein once. In the table there are about 900,000 distinct CDR3 sequences, roughly 29% of which are singletons. Here the sequenced sample was PBMCs, mostly from graft donor cells, taken 360 days after TCRalphabeta/CD19-depleted stem cell transplant. The receptors originated from a boy under two years old who had a stem cell transplant for SCID, so the T cells may come from the graft donor.

This chain links TRBV7-2 with TRBJ2-7, with 7 bases matching TRBD2. V shed 10 bases, J shed 1 base, and the junction held 13 bases outside the gene matches. Per the germline V gene, CDR1 is SGHTA and CDR2 is FQGNSA. The CDR3 runs to 15 residues. The CDR3 nucleotides read TGTGCCACCTCACGGGGGAGAGCGGGGTCCTACGAGCAGTACTTC. Protein sequence: CATSRGRAGSYEQYF.

The sample holds a few counts of this clonotype. The CDR3 nucleotides are TGTGCCAGCAGCCTACCGAAAGGGGCGTTTAGCCCAGATACGCAGTATTTT. Translation gives CASSLPKGAFSPDTQYF. This chain connects TRBV7-9 to TRBJ2-3, with D tentatively TRBD1 (5 bases). This CDR3 contains 17 residues. V lost 5 bases to trimming and J lost 4 bases, with 22 bases between them. Per the germline V gene, CDR1 is SEHNR and CDR2 is FQNEAQ (reference sequence).

The chain carries TRBV5-1 and TRBJ2-3; possible D gene TRBD2, 6 bases. The CDR3 totals 14 residues. Germline-derived CDR1 and CDR2 are SGHRS and YFSETQ. Trimming left V 0 bases short and J 5 bases short, with 10 bases between. In DNA, the CDR3 is TGCGCCAGCAGCTTGGATAGCGGAGGAGATACGCAGTATTTT. Translating gives CASSLDSGGDTQYF.

The CDR3 bases are TGTGCCAGCAATCCCAATAAGTTGGGGGCCGCGAACACCGGGGAGCTGTTTTTT. Amino acid sequence: CASNPNKLGAANTGELFF. This chain links TRBV6-2 or TRBV6-3 with TRBJ2-2; the D gene is possibly TRBD1 (6 bases). Germline values: CDR1 MNHEY, CDR2 SVGEGT. Trimming removed 7 bases from V and 0 bases from J, with 21 bases in between. This CDR3 spans 18 amino acids.

The chain uses TRBV7-6 and TRBJ2-3, with D perhaps matching TRBD1 (6 bases). CDR1 and CDR2 (germline): SGHVS, FNYEAQ. V gave up 0 bases and J gave up 6 bases, with 13 bases separating them. The CDR3 covers 15 residues. The CDR3 protein is CASSLAPAGVDTQYF. The CDR3 nucleotides read TGTGCCAGCAGCTTAGCCCCCGCAGGGGTCGATACGCAGTATTTT.

This clonotype has more than one count but fewer than ten. The chain combines TRBV12-3 or TRBV12-4 with TRBJ1-1; D might be TRBD1 (5 bases). The V and J ends lost 6 bases and 4 bases respectively, with 12 bases between them. The CDR3 loop spans 13 amino acids. The CDR3 is CASRPGGGTEAFF. The CDR3 DNA reads TGTGCCAGCAGACCCGGGGGAGGCACTGAAGCTTTCTTT.

This clonotype was counted between two and nine times. CDR3 protein: CASSYGRGGPGEQYF. Here the CDR3 DNA reads TGTGCCAGCAGTTACGGGCGGGGGGGCCCCGGTGAGCAGTACTTC. The chain couples TRBV6-5 to TRBJ2-7; 9 bases agree with TRBD2. The CDR3 has 15 amino acids. With V trimmed by 2 bases and J by 7 bases, 9 bases remained unmatched. CDR1 is MNHEY, CDR2 SVGAGI, per germline.

This clonotype was seen more than once but under ten times. V gene TRBV21-1 combines with J gene TRBJ2-4; the DNA was not used to check the table's D call, TRBD2. TRBV21-1 is marked as a pseudogene. The CDR3 loop spans 18 amino acids. CDR3 nucleotide sequence: TGTGCCAGCAGCGAGCCTGCTAGCGGGGGGACCTACAAAAACATTCAGTACTTC. Translation gives CASSEPASGGTYKNIQYF.

The chain has TRBV5-1 and TRBJ1-1; D possibly corresponds to TRBD1 (5 bases). Looked up from germline, CDR1 is SGHRS and CDR2 is YFSETQ. Trimming shortened V by 5 bases and J by 3 bases, and 17 bases separated the two germline ends. The CDR3 is 15 residues long. The CDR3 region is CASSPQSGLYTEAFF. CDR3 DNA sequence: TGCGCCAGCAGTCCGCAATCGGGGCTTTACACTGAAGCTTTCTTT.